These 25 T cell receptor beta chains originate from one sample sequenced in a study of metastatic and nonmetastatic thyroid tumors. Thyroid surgery had not been preceded by any treatment in any patient. Using MiXCR, TCRdb re-called clones from the PCR reads. The data contain around 44,000 clones, roughly 27% of them seen just once; the ten biggest clones take up 9.9%. Input material: blood. The receptors here all came from a male donor with papillary thyroid cancer or a benign thyroid nodule (not recorded which). Some clones in this sample may be carry-over from other donors' samples.

This clone has a count of ten or more. This rearrangement joins TRBV20-1 to TRBJ1-5, with D uncertain. The CDR3 contains 13 residues. Trimming left V 6 bases short and J 4 bases short, with 13 bases between. Germline assignment: CDR1 DFQATT and CDR2 SNEGSKA (reference sequence). CDR3 loop: CSAPRHGNQPQHF. The CDR3 DNA sequence: TGCAGTGCCCCTAGACACGGGAATCAGCCCCAGCATTTT.

V usage is TRBV6-4 and J usage is TRBJ2-3; 7 bases match TRBD2. The CDR3 has 15 amino acids. The J segment lost 4 bases and the V segment lost 0 bases, leaving 4 bases of the junction unmatched. The germline V gene encodes CDR1 MRHNA and CDR2 SNTAGT. CDR3: CASSDSSGCSDTQYF. The CDR3 DNA sequence: TGTGCCAGCAGTGACTCTAGCGGGTGCTCAGATACGCAGTATTTT.

The CDR3 region is CASSSGRGYEQYF. The DNA for the CDR3 is TGTGCCAGCTCCTCCGGGAGGGGCTACGAGCAGTACTTC. The chain links TRBV18 to TRBJ2-7, with 8 bases matching TRBD2. The CDR3 loop spans 13 amino acids. With V trimmed by 6 bases and J by 3 bases, 4 bases remained unmatched. The V gene's germline CDR1 is KGHSH and CDR2 LQKENI.

The chain couples TRBV9 to TRBJ2-1, with TRBD2 as a possible D gene (6 bases). CDR3 size: 13 residues. Germline CDR1 is SGDLS and CDR2 is YYNGEE. V lost 4 bases to trimming and J lost 9 bases, with 14 bases between them. CDR3 residues: CASSTRLVSEQFF. The CDR3 nucleotides read TGTGCCAGCAGCACCCGACTAGTCAGTGAGCAGTTCTTC.

The chain links TRBV20-1 to TRBJ2-3; perhaps TRBD1 as D (6 bases). The germline V gene has CDR1 DFQATT and CDR2 SNEGSKA (reference sequence). This CDR3 spans 15 amino acids. V was cut by 4 bases and J by 5 bases, with 19 bases left in between. The CDR3 sequence is CSATTRGAGVDTQYF. CDR3 sequence (DNA): TGCAGTGCTACTACTCGAGGGGCAGGGGTAGATACGCAGTATTTT.

This clone came up many times. The rearrangement uses TRBV7-9 and TRBJ2-7, with D perhaps matching TRBD1 (6 bases). The CDR3 has 19 residues. Trimming pared 1 base from V and 0 bases from J, leaving 22 bases between. The germline V gene has CDR1 SEHNR and CDR2 FQNEAQ (reference sequence). The CDR3 nucleotides are TGTGCCAGCAGCTTAGTGGACAGCCTGTATCCTTTGAGCTCCTACGAGCAGTACTTC. Amino acid sequence: CASSLVDSLYPLSSYEQYF.

The table lists this clone with many counts. The chain uses TRBV15 and TRBJ2-1, with TRBD2 matching 9 bases. The CDR3 sequence is 16 residues long. CDR1 and CDR2 (germline): LNHNV, YYDKDF (reference sequence). V dropped 5 bases and J dropped 4; count of bases not matched to a gene: 9. The CDR3 spells CATSGIAGVLYNEQFF. DNA of the CDR3: TGTGCCACCAGCGGCATAGCGGGGGTATTATACAATGAGCAGTTCTTC.

This clone was observed at least ten times. The chain employs TRBV18 and TRBJ2-1; 8 nucleotides align to TRBD2. V lost 5 bases to trimming and J lost 5 bases; unmatched junction nucleotides: 17. The V gene's germline CDR1 is KGHSH and CDR2 LQKENI. The CDR3 loop spans 18 amino acids. The CDR3 here is CASSSAPLAGLSNNEQFF. The CDR3 DNA reads as TGTGCCAGCTCATCGGCGCCCTTAGCGGGACTTTCTAACAATGAGCAGTTCTTC.

This clone was detected only a few times. V gene TRBV20-1 combines with J gene TRBJ2-1; possibly TRBD1 for D (5 bases). Trimming shortened V by 5 bases and J by 0 bases, and 11 bases separated the two germline ends. There are 14 residues in the CDR3. Looked up from germline, CDR1 is DFQATT and CDR2 is SNEGSKA (reference sequence). The CDR3 is CSARDGHSYNEQFF. CDR3 nucleotides: TGCAGTGCTCGTGACGGACACTCCTACAATGAGCAGTTCTTC.

This clone was counted ten times or more. The chain joins TRBV6-1 to TRBJ2-1, with D perhaps given as TRBD1 or TRBD2 (5 bases each). The CDR3 spans 13 residues. Germline CDR1 and CDR2: MNHNS and SASEGT. Trimming shortened V by 7 bases and J by 5 bases, and 12 bases separated the two germline ends. The CDR3 sequence is CASMGVGNNEQFF. Here the CDR3 DNA reads TGTGCCAGCATGGGGGTAGGTAACAATGAGCAGTTCTTC.

V is TRBV6-8 and J is TRBJ2-2, with a possible D match to TRBD2 (5 bases). V lost 5 bases, J lost 2 bases, and 15 bases lay in between. CDR1 is MNHGY and CDR2 is SAAAGT in the germline V gene. The CDR3 length is 16 residues. The CDR3 is CASSNGRGPNTGELFF. DNA for the CDR3: TGTGCCAGCAGTAATGGACGAGGGCCCAACACCGGGGAGCTGTTTTTT.

In regard to this clone: This may arise from a read error, as a much more abundant clone is one base away. Because it lacks the conserved phenylalanine or tryptophan at the end, this CDR3 is likely a read error. The chain joins TRBV5-1 to TRBJ1-6, with D tentatively TRBD1 (6 bases). The germline V gene encodes CDR1 SGHRS and CDR2 YFSETQ. The V gene lost 5 bases and the J gene lost 8 bases, with 17 bases spanning the gap. The CDR3 totals 15 residues. The CDR3 nucleotides are TGCGCCAGCAGGACGGGGACATTTCCCGATTCACCCCTCCACTCT. Translated: CASRTGTFPDSPLHS.

This chain connects TRBV19 to TRBJ2-7; D not resolved. Trimming cost V 3 bases and J 3 bases, with 9 bases left between them. CDR1 is LNHDA, CDR2 SQIVND, per germline (reference sequence). The length of the CDR3 is 13 residues. The CDR3 loop is CASSMVQRYEQYF. In DNA, the CDR3 is TGTGCCAGTAGTATGGTACAACGCTACGAGCAGTACTTC.

This clone was seen more than once but under ten times. The rearrangement uses TRBV24-1 and TRBJ2-5; 9 bases match TRBD2. Germline trimming cut 5 bases from V and 5 bases from J; bases unmatched to any gene: 11. Germline CDR1 and CDR2: KGHDR and SFDVKD. The CDR3 has 16 amino acids. In nucleotides, the CDR3 is TGTGCCACCAGTGTACGACTAGCGGCGGATGGGGAGACCCAGTACTTC. It is translated as CATSVRLAADGETQYF.

For this clone: One end of the junction does not line up with germline, which may come from a read error. The genes are TRBV5-1 and TRBJ1-1; D unresolved. The CDR3 spans 14 residues. In germline, CDR1 is SGHRS, CDR2 YFSETQ. CDR3 region: CSSSLAGRNTEAFF. Here the CDR3 DNA reads TGCTCCAGCAGCTTAGCAGGCCGGAACACTGAAGCTTTCTTT.

This clone was counted ten times or more. The chain uses TRBV7-2 and TRBJ2-5, with unresolved D. The CDR3 spans 13 residues. In germline, CDR1 is SGHTA, CDR2 FQGNSA. Deletions cut 3 bases from V and 5 bases from J, with 10 bases between. The CDR3, as DNA: TGTGCCAGCAGCTTTCTTCTGACCGAGACCCAGTACTTC. It specifies CASSFLLTETQYF. Complete variable domain (other parts from reference TRBV7-2 and TRBJ2-5): GAGVSQSPSNKVTEKGKDVELRCDPISGHTALYWYRQSLGQGLEFLIYFQGNSAPDKSGLPSDRFSAERTGGSVSTLTIQRTQQEDSAVYLCASSFLLTETQYFGPGTRLLVL.

As regards this clone: The conserved phenylalanine or tryptophan is not found at the CDR3 terminus, so this likely reflects a read error. No DNA is shown, since the ends of the CDR3 on it are uncertain; the CDR3 is the one TCRdb lists. The chain links TRBV6-1 to TRBJ1-5. Germline CDR1 is MNHNS and CDR2 is SASEGT. The CDR3 extends over 14 residues, inclusive of both ends. This chain's CDR3 is CASSWDYSNQPQHP.

Worth noting for this clone: The sample carries other DNA sequences with the same CDR3. The chain has TRBV12-3 or TRBV12-4 and TRBJ1-5; D is uncertain. The CDR3 has 15 amino acids. Trimming pared 6 bases from V and 2 bases from J, leaving 14 bases between. Here the CDR3 reads CASSLWGEGNQPQHF. The CDR3, as DNA: TGTGCCAGCAGCCTTTGGGGTGAAGGCAATCAGCCCCAGCATTTT.

In this sample, this clone turned up many times. This CDR3 is CASSTHESSTDTQYF. The CDR3 DNA reads as TGTGCCAGCAGCACGCACGAAAGCAGCACAGATACGCAGTATTTT. The gene calls are TRBV3-1 and TRBJ2-3; D is ambiguous. The CDR3 is 15 amino acids. CDR1 is LGHDT, CDR2 YNNKEL, per germline (reference sequence). V was pared by 5 bases and J by 0 bases, with 12 bases between.

The gene calls are TRBV6-1 and TRBJ1-1, with no clear D. Trimming cost V 7 bases and J 2 bases, with 14 bases left between them. Germline V gene lookup returns CDR1 MNHNS and CDR2 SASEGT. The CDR3 length is 14 residues. The CDR3 is CASTPGCVNTEAFF. CDR3 sequence (DNA): TGTGCCAGCACGCCGGGCTGTGTTAACACTGAAGCTTTCTTT.

This clone was seen many times. V gene TRBV28 combines with J gene TRBJ1-5; D remains unclear. Germline assignment: CDR1 MDHEN and CDR2 SYDVKM. The length of the CDR3 is 17 residues. Trimming took off 0 bases at V and 3 bases at J, with 15 bases between the two ends. The CDR3 nucleotides are TGTGCCAGCAGTTTATGGAGTTGGACGGACGACAATCAGCCCCAGCATTTT. Translated, it gives CASSLWSWTDDNQPQHF.

CDR3 sequence (DNA): TGTGTTGTAGTGCCAGGGGGGCTGGGGAATGAGCAGTTCTTC. Translation gives CVVVPGGLGNEQFF. V is TRBV7-2 and J is TRBJ2-1, with D perhaps TRBD1 (7 bases). CDR1 SGHTA and CDR2 FQGNSA come from the germline V gene. There are 14 residues in the CDR3.

This chain uses TRBV20-1 with TRBJ2-5; 8 positions match TRBD2. Germline CDR1 DFQATT, CDR2 SNEGSKA (reference sequence). The trim removed 8 bases at V and 0 bases at J, leaving 11 bases unmatched. The CDR3 sequence is 15 residues long. This CDR3 reads CSTSSGGRDQETQYF. The CDR3 nucleotides read TGCAGTACCTCGAGCGGGGGCCGTGACCAAGAGACCCAGTACTTC.

The rearrangement joins TRBV6-1 to TRBJ1-5; D remains unclear. Trimming left V 5 bases short and J 2 bases short, with 10 bases between. Germline-derived CDR1 and CDR2 are MNHNS and SASEGT. The CDR3 contains 14 residues. The CDR3 loop is CASSHGAGNQPQHF. Here the CDR3 DNA reads TGTGCCAGCAGTCATGGTGCCGGCAATCAGCCCCAGCATTTT.

V usage is TRBV9 and J usage is TRBJ2-2; D gene ambiguous. The CDR3 is 15 residues long. V was shortened by 3 bases and J by 5 bases, with 14 bases between the two germline ends. CDR1 is SGDLS and CDR2 is YYNGEE in the germline V gene. This CDR3 reads CASSATLAPTGELFF. CDR3 in DNA: TGTGCCAGCAGCGCAACCTTGGCCCCTACCGGGGAGCTGTTTTTT.